These T cell receptor beta chains were read from a single sample in a study of T cell repertoires in ileal Crohn's disease. Generated by immunoSEQ multiplex PCR, the TCRdb table keeps only in-frame clones and is missing some. The sample includes about 12,000 clones, around three quarters of them seen just once. Sequencing used ileal tissue. The receptor set was obtained from an adult with Crohn's disease. Each CDR3 is given with its conserved first and last residue. The order of the fields is V gene, J gene, D gene, clone size, CDR3 protein, CDR3 DNA. The D gene is left open where the match is weak. Clone sizes are given selectively: once, few, many, or a class where the clone is expanded.

V: TRBV18
J: TRBJ1-5
D: TRBD1
size: .
CDR3: CASSLRTGPNQPQHF
DNA: TGTGCCAGCTCACTACGGACAGGGCCTAATCAGCCCCAGCATTTT

V: TRBV5-8
J: TRBJ1-5
D: TRBD1
size: .
CDR3: CASSRFFGTVSNQPQHF
DNA: TGTGCCAGCAGCCGATTTTTTGGGACAGTTAGCAATCAGCCCCAGCATTTT

V: TRBV7-2
J: TRBJ1-5
D: .
size: .
CDR3: CASSTFGQINQPQHF
DNA: TGTGCCAGCAGCACCTTCGGACAGATCAATCAGCCCCAGCATTTT

V: TRBV5-1
J: TRBJ1-1
D: .
size: once
CDR3: CASTAEGFRNTEAFF
DNA: TGCGCCAGCACTGCTGAGGGTTTTAGGAACACTGAAGCTTTCTTT

V: TRBV18
J: TRBJ1-4
D: .
size: .
CDR3: CASSPLSAANEKLFF
DNA: TGTGCCAGCTCACCACTAAGTGCAGCTAATGAAAAACTGTTTTTT

V: TRBV27
J: TRBJ1-2
D: .
size: .
CDR3: CASSLSPGGNYGYTF
DNA: TGTGCCAGCAGTTTATCGCCCGGGGGGAACTATGGCTACACCTTC

V: TRBV9
J: TRBJ2-5
D: TRBD2
size: .
CDR3: CASSPPGGPETQYF
DNA: TGTGCCAGCAGCCCCCCGGGGGGGCCGGAGACCCAGTACTTC

V: TRBV5-1
J: TRBJ2-1
D: TRBD1
size: few
CDR3: CASSLGTGSDNEQFF
DNA: TGCGCCAGCAGCTTGGGGACAGGTTCTGACAATGAGCAGTTCTTC

V: TRBV6-5
J: TRBJ1-6
D: .
size: .
CDR3: CASRTDSLYNSPLHF
DNA: TGTGCCAGCAGGACGGACAGCCTCTATAATTCACCCCTCCACTTT

V: TRBV5-1
J: TRBJ1-2
D: TRBD1
size: .
CDR3: CASSPGGTGTNYGYTF
DNA: TGCGCCAGCAGCCCAGGGGGAACAGGGACTAACTATGGCTACACCTTC

V: TRBV4-1
J: TRBJ2-1
D: TRBD2
size: .
CDR3: CASSQRTSDEQFF
DNA: TGCGCCAGCAGCCAAAGGACTAGCGATGAGCAGTTCTTC

V: TRBV19
J: TRBJ2-7
D: TRBD1
size: .
CDR3: CASSNLRDRGYEQYF
DNA: TGTGCCAGTAGTAACCTCCGGGACAGGGGTTACGAGCAGTACTTC

V: TRBV30
J: TRBJ1-1
D: .
size: .
CDR3: CAWSLRSRGEGNTEAFF
DNA: TGTGCCTGGAGCTTAAGGTCCAGGGGAGAAGGGAACACTGAAGCTTTCTTT

V: TRBV6-1
J: TRBJ1-5
D: .
size: .
CDR3: CASSELGGFQPQHF
DNA: TGTGCCAGCAGTGAATTGGGAGGGTTCCAGCCCCAGCATTTT

V: TRBV7-2
J: TRBJ1-1
D: .
size: .
CDR3: CASSLHRAKNTEAFF
DNA: TGTGCCAGCAGCTTGCACAGGGCCAAGAACACTGAAGCTTTCTTT

V: TRBV7-2
J: TRBJ2-2
D: .
size: .
CDR3: CASSPVRGTGELFF
DNA: TGTGCCAGCAGCCCGGTGAGGGGGACCGGGGAGCTGTTTTTT

V: TRBV27
J: TRBJ2-7
D: .
size: .
CDR3: CASSPPGITYEQYF
DNA: TGTGCCAGCAGTCCGCCGGGAATTACCTACGAGCAGTACTTC

V: TRBV1
J: TRBJ2-7
D: .
size: .
CDR3: CTSSQDLGRSYEQYF
DNA: TGCACCAGCAGCCAAGATCTCGGGAGGTCCTACGAGCAGTACTTC

V: TRBV27
J: TRBJ1-6
D: .
size: .
CDR3: CASSLSSYNSPLHF
DNA: TGTGCCAGCAGTTTGAGCTCCTATAATTCACCCCTCCACTTT

V: TRBV6-1
J: TRBJ1-5
D: .
size: .
CDR3: CASSGSRGRGQPQHF
DNA: TGTGCCAGCAGTGGGTCGAGAGGGCGAGGCCAGCCCCAGCATTTT

V: TRBV5-5
J: TRBJ2-1
D: TRBD1
size: few
CDR3: CASSPLTGRDEQFF
DNA: TGTGCCAGCAGCCCTCTGACAGGGCGGGATGAGCAGTTCTTC

V: TRBV6-5
J: TRBJ2-5
D: TRBD2
size: few
CDR3: CASSSGLAGVQETQYF
DNA: TGTGCCAGCAGTTCAGGACTAGCGGGAGTACAAGAGACCCAGTACTTC

V: TRBV28
J: TRBJ1-2
D: .
size: .
CDR3: CASRGGGYTF
DNA: TGTGCCAGCAGGGGGGGAGGCTACACCTTC

V: TRBV27
J: TRBJ1-3
D: .
size: .
CDR3: CASRGPGNTIYF
DNA: TGTGCCAGCAGGGGCCCTGGAAACACCATATATTTT

V: TRBV5-1
J: TRBJ1-3
D: .
size: .
CDR3: CASSTGTPNSGNTIYF
DNA: TGCGCCAGCAGCACCGGGACTCCCAACTCTGGAAACACCATATATTTT

V: TRBV30
J: TRBJ1-1
D: .
size: .
CDR3: CAWSAGRNTEAFF
DNA: TGTGCCTGGAGTGCTGGGAGGAACACTGAAGCTTTCTTT

V: TRBV19
J: TRBJ2-6
D: TRBD2
size: once
CDR3: CATASGTRSGANVLTF
DNA: TGTGCCACCGCTAGCGGGACCCGCTCTGGGGCCAACGTCCTGACTTTC

V: TRBV5-6
J: TRBJ2-4
D: .
size: .
CDR3: CASSLTGDFLAKNIQYF
DNA: TGTGCCAGCAGCTTGACGGGAGACTTCTTAGCCAAAAACATTCAGTACTTC

V: TRBV10-3
J: TRBJ2-3
D: TRBD1
size: .
CDR3: CAISESDRVGDTQYF
DNA: TGTGCCATCAGTGAGTCGGACAGGGTAGGAGATACGCAGTATTTT

V: TRBV7-9
J: TRBJ2-7
D: .
size: once
CDR3: CASSRTMGGEQYF
DNA: TGTGCCAGCAGCCGGACAATGGGCGGCGAGCAGTACTTC

V: TRBV6-1
J: TRBJ2-2
D: .
size: .
CDR3: CASQLQGNTGELFF
DNA: TGTGCCAGCCAACTACAGGGGAACACCGGGGAGCTGTTTTTT

V: TRBV27
J: TRBJ2-7
D: .
size: .
CDR3: CASSMEAGNGWHEQYF
DNA: TGTGCCAGCAGTATGGAGGCGGGGAATGGGTGGCACGAGCAGTACTTC

V: TRBV25-1
J: TRBJ1-1
D: .
size: .
CDR3: CASSAGLNTEAFF
DNA: TGTGCCAGCAGTGCAGGGTTGAACACTGAAGCTTTCTTT

V: TRBV6-1
J: TRBJ2-7
D: .
size: .
CDR3: CASSTGLLRAYEQYF
DNA: TGTGCCAGCAGTACGGGACTCCTCCGAGCCTACGAGCAGTACTTC

V: TRBV28
J: TRBJ2-2
D: .
size: .
CDR3: CASSLRFRELFF
DNA: TGTGCCAGCAGTTTACGGTTCCGGGAGCTGTTTTTT

V: TRBV6-6
J: TRBJ2-1
D: TRBD1
size: .
CDR3: CASSYSPTGIYNEQFF
DNA: TGTGCCAGCAGTTACTCGCCGACAGGGATCTACAATGAGCAGTTCTTC

V: TRBV5-1
J: TRBJ2-2
D: TRBD2
size: .
CDR3: CASSMGLALGELFF
DNA: TGCGCCAGCAGCATGGGACTAGCTCTCGGGGAGCTGTTTTTT

V: TRBV4-2
J: TRBJ2-3
D: .
size: .
CDR3: CASSGSETDTQYF
DNA: TGTGCCAGCAGCGGTAGCGAAACAGATACGCAGTATTTT

V: TRBV6-5
J: TRBJ2-5
D: TRBD1
size: .
CDR3: CASSYGTGGFRETQYF
DNA: TGTGCCAGCAGTTACGGGACAGGGGGTTTTAGAGAGACCCAGTACTTC

V: TRBV5-1
J: TRBJ2-7
D: TRBD2
size: once
CDR3: CASSHGTSATYEQYF
DNA: TGCGCCAGCAGCCACGGGACTAGCGCAACCTACGAGCAGTACTTC

V: TRBV11-2
J: TRBJ2-7
D: .
size: .
CDR3: CASSPTIPLGRSYEQYF
DNA: TGTGCCAGCAGCCCCACCATCCCTCTTGGGAGGTCCTACGAGCAGTACTTC

V: TRBV7-8
J: TRBJ1-4
D: TRBD1
size: .
CDR3: CASSQGARNEKLFF
DNA: TGTGCCAGCAGCCAGGGGGCGCGGAATGAAAAACTGTTTTTT

V: TRBV27
J: TRBJ1-5
D: .
size: .
CDR3: CASSRWIRDFSNQPQHF
DNA: TGTGCCAGCAGTAGGTGGATCAGAGACTTTAGCAATCAGCCCCAGCATTTT

V: TRBV7-9
J: TRBJ1-2
D: TRBD1
size: .
CDR3: CASSSPPGQGDYGYTF
DNA: TGTGCCAGCAGCTCTCCCCCGGGACAGGGTGACTATGGCTACACCTTC

V: TRBV6-1
J: TRBJ2-7
D: TRBD1
size: .
CDR3: CASSGTGGIAYEQYF
DNA: TGTGCCAGCAGTGGGACAGGGGGCATAGCCTACGAGCAGTACTTC

V: TRBV5-1
J: TRBJ2-3
D: .
size: .
CDR3: CASSDGQGWPDTQYF
DNA: TGCGCCAGCAGCGATGGGCAGGGGTGGCCAGATACGCAGTATTTT

V: TRBV15
J: TRBJ1-2
D: .
size: once
CDR3: CATSREEGDGYTF
DNA: TGTGCCACCAGCAGAGAGGAGGGTGATGGCTACACCTTC

V: TRBV7-5
J: TRBJ2-1
D: .
size: few
CDR3: CARSQTSGRAPNEQFF
DNA: TGTGCCAGAAGCCAGACTAGCGGGAGGGCCCCCAATGAGCAGTTCTTC

V: TRBV28
J: TRBJ1-2
D: .
size: .
CDR3: CASSLVGGRSYGYTF
DNA: TGTGCCAGCAGTTTGGTCGGGGGGCGCAGCTATGGCTACACCTTC

V: TRBV28
J: TRBJ2-5
D: .
size: once
CDR3: CASSLYRETQYF
DNA: TGTGCCAGCAGTTTATACCGGGAGACCCAGTACTTC

V: TRBV5-6
J: TRBJ2-7
D: .
size: .
CDR3: CASSPTGLSSYEQYF
DNA: TGTGCCAGCAGCCCGACCGGACTCAGCTCCTACGAGCAGTACTTC

V: TRBV20-1
J: TRBJ1-2
D: .
size: .
CDR3: CSARDNEGYTF
DNA: TGCAGTGCTAGAGATAACGAGGGCTACACCTTC

V: TRBV28
J: TRBJ2-2
D: .
size: once
CDR3: CAALGLVYTGELFF
DNA: TGTGCCGCCCTGGGCTTGGTGTACACCGGGGAGCTGTTTTTT

V: TRBV19
J: TRBJ1-3
D: .
size: few
CDR3: CATSKSSGNTIYF
DNA: TGTGCCACTTCAAAGAGCTCTGGAAACACCATATATTTT

V: TRBV4-1
J: TRBJ1-6
D: .
size: .
CDR3: CASSQDSVFGGIHF
DNA: TGCGCCAGCAGCCAAGATAGCGTGTTCGGGGGGATCCACTTT

V: TRBV7-9
J: TRBJ1-1
D: .
size: .
CDR3: CASSSWGGTRVSEAFF
DNA: TGTGCCAGCAGCTCCTGGGGGGGGACGCGTGTCTCTGAAGCTTTCTTT

V: TRBV5-1
J: TRBJ2-1
D: TRBD2
size: .
CDR3: CASTPLRGGRDEQFF
DNA: TGCGCCAGCACCCCTCTGCGGGGGGGCCGGGATGAGCAGTTCTTC

V: TRBV27
J: TRBJ1-4
D: TRBD1
size: few
CDR3: CASKRQGQNEKLFF
DNA: TGTGCCAGCAAGAGACAGGGACAGAATGAAAAACTGTTTTTT

V: TRBV19
J: TRBJ1-2
D: .
size: .
CDR3: CASSVSGVRNTF
DNA: TGTGCCAGTAGTGTTTCCGGGGTTCGGAATACCTTC